Following are 11 T cell receptor beta chains from one sample sequenced in a study of T cells in localized non-small cell lung cancer. TCRdb keeps only in-frame clones here, not all; method: immunoSEQ multiplex PCR. Altogether roughly 48,000 clones are present, 70% to 80% being singletons, with the ten largest covering around 16%. Sequencing used peripheral blood, obtained before any cancer treatment. These TCRs come from a man aged 40 to 70 with stage I squamous cell lung carcinoma.

This clone occurred once. This chain uses TRBV30 with TRBJ2-5, with 11 nucleotides matching TRBD2. The trim removed 0 bases at V and 4 bases at J, leaving 4 bases unmatched. The CDR3 runs 15 residues. The germline V gene has CDR1 GTSNPN and CDR2 SVGIG (reference sequence). The CDR3 DNA reads as TGTGCCTGGAGTGTACCCACTAGCGGGGGAGAGACCCAGTACTTC. Its protein product is CAWSVPTSGGETQYF. Combining the CDR3 with reference TRBV30 and TRBJ2-5 gives the whole variable domain SQTIHQWPATLVQPVGSPLSLECTVEGTSNPNLYWYRQAAGRGLQLLFYSVGIGQISSEVPQNLSASRPQDRQFILSSKKLLLSDSGFYLCAWSVPTSGGETQYFGPGTRLLVL.

The V call is TRBV28, the J call TRBJ1-2; D might be TRBD1 (6 bases). Germline CDR1 MDHEN, CDR2 SYDVKM. There are 15 residues in the CDR3. The V and J ends lost 8 bases and 8 bases respectively, with 24 bases between them. The CDR3: CASRGPGGRTRGYTF. In DNA form, the CDR3 reads TGTGCCAGCCGTGGCCCGGGGGGGCGGACGAGGGGCTACACCTTC.

The CDR3 DNA is TGTGCCAGCAGCTTACGCGCGGCAGGGTCCAATGAGCAGTTCTTC. It encodes CASSLRAAGSNEQFF. The chain is built from TRBV7-3 and TRBJ2-1, with D possibly matching TRBD1 (5 bases). With 2 bases removed from V and 6 bases from J, the gap between germline ends came to 14 bases. This CDR3 comprises 15 residues. CDR1 and CDR2 from the germline V gene are SGHTA and FQGTGA.

This clone occurred a few times. The chain recombines TRBV11-2 with TRBJ1-2; D possibly corresponds to TRBD1 (5 bases). V was pared by 3 bases and J by 2 bases, with 7 bases between. CDR3 length equals 13 residues. Germline loops: CDR1 SGHAT, CDR2 FQNNGV. CDR3 sequence reads: CASSFDRNYGYTF. Written as DNA, the CDR3 is TGTGCCAGCAGCTTCGACAGAAACTATGGCTACACCTTC.

This clone was seen a few times. The chain has TRBV5-1 and TRBJ1-2, with 7 positions matching TRBD1. V lost 2 bases, J lost 3 bases, and 4 bases stayed unmatched. Germline V gene data show CDR1 as SGHRS and CDR2 as YFSETQ. This CDR3 contains 14 residues. In DNA, the CDR3 is TGCGCCAGCAGCTTCGTAGGACAGGACTATGGCTACACCTTC. Translation gives CASSFVGQDYGYTF.

This chain joins TRBV11-3 and TRBJ2-7; 8 bases are shared with TRBD1. The germline CDR1 and CDR2 sequences are SGHNT and YENEEA. V was pared by 5 bases and J by 4 bases, with 4 bases of the junction left unmatched. The CDR3 runs to 13 residues. CDR3 residues: CASSQGAEYEQYF. The CDR3 coding sequence is TGTGCCAGCAGCCAGGGGGCGGAATACGAGCAGTACTTC.

The V call is TRBV10-3, the J call TRBJ1-3; possible D gene TRBD1, 6 bases. CDR1 and CDR2 from the germline V gene are ENHRY and SYGVKD. The CDR3 runs 15 residues. Trimming took 4 bases from V and 1 from J, leaving 11 bases between them. DNA for the CDR3: TGTGCCATCAGTGGGGGGGGCGCTTCTGGAAACACCATATATTTT. It translates to CAISGGGASGNTIYF.

The V and J genes are TRBV6-1 and TRBJ2-1, with 12 bases that match TRBD2. Germline V gene sequence: CDR1 MNHNS, CDR2 SASEGT. V lost 3 bases, J lost 7 bases, and 4 bases stayed unmatched. CDR3 length equals 15 residues. This chain's CDR3 is CASSEGTSGLNEQFF. The CDR3 DNA reads TGTGCCAGCAGTGAGGGGACTAGCGGGTTAAATGAGCAGTTCTTC.

The gene calls are TRBV14 and TRBJ2-7, with D unclear. The germline gives CDR1 SGHDN, CDR2 FVKESK. There are 14 residues in the CDR3. Trimming took off 3 bases at V and 4 bases at J, with 13 bases between the two ends. The DNA of the CDR3 is TGTGCCAGCAGCCACGAAGGACCTATTTACGAGCAGTACTTC. Encoded protein: CASSHEGPIYEQYF.

The chain carries TRBV6-6 and TRBJ1-1, with D possibly being TRBD1 (5 bases). Germline assignment: CDR1 MNHNY and CDR2 SVGAGI (reference sequence). The CDR3 is made up of 13 amino acids. Trimming left V 2 bases short and J 4 bases short, with 8 bases between. CDR3 sequence reads: CASSYGGGTEAFF. DNA of the CDR3: TGTGCCAGCAGTTACGGGGGTGGCACTGAAGCTTTCTTT.

The chain recombines TRBV15 with TRBJ2-3; D remains ambiguous. The germline V gene encodes CDR1 LNHNV and CDR2 YYDKDF (reference sequence). The V end lost 1 base, the J end lost 2 bases, and 4 bases lay between the germline ends. This CDR3 has 13 amino acids. This CDR3 is CATSRALTDTQYF. The CDR3 DNA follows: TGTGCCACCAGCAGAGCCCTCACAGATACGCAGTATTTT.